This T cell receptor (beta chain) was sequenced for a study of T cells in Graves' hyperthyroidism and ophthalmopathy. The table lists this clonotype with many counts. Its antigen is unknown. TCR beta CDR3 region amplification was performed from RNA transcripts. A set of HTBI primers served as the primers for a first-round RT-PCR of the TCR CDR3. TCRdb processed the multiplex PCR reads anew with MiXCR; each CDR3 protein has one entry. Of a few hundred thousand distinct CDR3 sequences listed, more than 45% are singletons. V was clipped by 1 base and J by 4 bases; unmatched bases: 6. CDR3 length: 16 amino acids. The germline V gene encodes CDR1 SNHLY and CDR2 FYNNEI. General observations from the study: A model of 13 V-J pairs discriminated ophthalmopathy from stable hyperthyroidism.

This chain links TRBV2 with TRBJ2-5, with 10 nucleotides matching TRBD2. Material: peripheral blood or thyroid tissue (not recorded which). The clonotype was recovered from a woman younger than 30 with Graves' hyperthyroidism. CDR3 nucleotide sequence: TGTGCCAGCAGTGAAGGCGGGCTAGCGGGAGTAGAGACCCAGTACTTC. It encodes CASSEGGLAGVETQYF.